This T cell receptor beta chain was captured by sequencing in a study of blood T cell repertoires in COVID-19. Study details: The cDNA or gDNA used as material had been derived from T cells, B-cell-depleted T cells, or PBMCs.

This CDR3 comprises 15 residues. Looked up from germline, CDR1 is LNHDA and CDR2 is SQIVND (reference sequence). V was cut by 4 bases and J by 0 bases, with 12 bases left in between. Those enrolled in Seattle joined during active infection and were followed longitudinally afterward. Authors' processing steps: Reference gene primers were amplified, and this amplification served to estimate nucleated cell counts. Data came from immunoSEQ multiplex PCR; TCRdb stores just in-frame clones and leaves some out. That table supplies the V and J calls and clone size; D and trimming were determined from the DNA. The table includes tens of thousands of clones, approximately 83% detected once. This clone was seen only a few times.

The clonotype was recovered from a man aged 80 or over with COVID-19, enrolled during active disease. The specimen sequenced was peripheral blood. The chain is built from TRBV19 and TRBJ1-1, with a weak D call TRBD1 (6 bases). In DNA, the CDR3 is TGTGCCAGTAGTAGGGGACAAACAATGAACACTGAAGCTTTCTTT. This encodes CASSRGQTMNTEAFF. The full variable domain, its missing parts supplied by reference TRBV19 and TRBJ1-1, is DGGITQSPKYLFRKEGQNVTLSCEQNLNHDAMYWYRQDPGQGLRLIYYSQIVNDFQKGDIAEGYSVSREKKESFPLTVTSAQKNPTAFYLCASSRGQTMNTEAFFGQGTRLTVV.